A single sample is the source of the 9 T cell receptor beta chains below, sequenced in a study of graft-versus-host responses after intestinal transplantation. TCRdb's table, derived via immunoSEQ multiplex PCR, lists solely in-frame clones and lacks some. The sample has some 110,000 clones; about nine tenths are singletons. No antigens are known for them. This specimen was unstimulated CD4+ T cells sorted from spleen or lymph node cells, taken before intestinal transplant. Every receptor here comes from a human donor who received an intestinal transplant.

The CDR3 protein is CASSLLFRTGNTEAFF. DNA for the CDR3: TGCGCCAGCAGCTTGTTGTTTCGGACAGGGAACACTGAAGCTTTCTTT. The chain carries TRBV5-1 and TRBJ1-1, with TRBD1 matching 7 bases. The length of the CDR3 is 16 residues. From germline, CDR1 is SGHRS and CDR2 YFSETQ. The trim removed 1 base at V and 1 base at J, leaving 7 bases unmatched. Drawing the rest from reference TRBV5-1 and TRBJ1-1, the complete variable domain is KAGVTQTPRYLIKTRGQQVTLSCSPISGHRSVSWYQQTPGQGLQFLFEYFSETQRNKGNFPGRFSGRQFSNSRSEMNVSTLELGDSALYLCASSLLFRTGNTEAFFGQGTRLTVV.

The V and J genes are TRBV7-2 and TRBJ1-4, with 7 bases lining up with TRBD1. The CDR3 length is 13 residues. Losses at the gene ends were 2 bases for V and 7 bases for J; bases not matched to a gene: 1. The germline CDR1 and CDR2 sequences are SGHTA and FQGNSA. The CDR3 sequence: CASSLRGPEKLFF. The CDR3 DNA sequence: TGTGCCAGCAGCTTAAGGGGGCCTGAAAAACTGTTTTTT.

CDR3 loop: CASSPTGQLNTEAFF. For the CDR3, the DNA is TGTGCCAGCTCACCCACAGGACAGCTGAACACTGAAGCTTTCTTT. V gene TRBV18 combines with J gene TRBJ1-1, with TRBD1 as a possible D gene (6 bases). The CDR3 consists of 15 residues. The germline V gene has CDR1 KGHSH and CDR2 LQKENI. V was trimmed by 3 bases and J by 0 bases, leaving 11 bases between them.

The V and J genes are TRBV5-6 and TRBJ2-1; possibly TRBD1 for D (5 bases). The V gene's germline CDR1 is SGHDT and CDR2 YYEEEE. The V end lost 6 bases, the J end lost 5 bases, and 12 bases lay between the germline ends. CDR3 length: 13 residues. CDR3 sequence (DNA): TGTGCCAGCAACTTCGACAGAAACAATGAGCAGTTCTTC. Amino acid sequence: CASNFDRNNEQFF.

This chain links TRBV6-1 with TRBJ2-1; 9 positions agree with TRBD2. The CDR3 spans 15 residues. The V and J ends lost 1 base and 6 bases, in that order; junction bases with no gene match: 4. In germline, CDR1 is MNHNS, CDR2 SASEGT. The CDR3 loop reads CASSEGASGTNEQFF. The CDR3 coding sequence is TGTGCCAGCAGTGAAGGGGCTAGCGGGACCAATGAGCAGTTCTTC.

The chain recombines TRBV5-6 with TRBJ1-2; D remains ambiguous. The germline V gene has CDR1 SGHDT and CDR2 YYEEEE. The CDR3 is 14 residues long. Between the trimmed V and J ends, which lost 4 bases and 7 bases, there was a span of 17 bases. The CDR3, as DNA: TGTGCCAGCAGCCGCACATACACACATGGTGGCTACACCTTC. It translates to CASSRTYTHGGYTF.

The sample holds one count of this clone. V is TRBV4-1 and J is TRBJ1-1; D remains unclear. CDR3 size: 15 residues. Deletions cut 0 bases from V and 0 bases from J, with 8 bases between. Germline lookup yields CDR1 MGHRA and CDR2 YSYEKL. The DNA of the CDR3 is TGCGCCAGCAGCCAAGATCCACAGATGAACACTGAAGCTTTCTTT. It codes for CASSQDPQMNTEAFF.

The chain combines TRBV5-4 with TRBJ2-4; TRBD1 aligns across 10 bases. Unmatched junction bases numbered 14, after V lost 5 bases and J lost 3 bases. CDR3 length equals 18 residues. CDR1 and CDR2 from the germline V gene are SGHNT and YYREEE (reference sequence). The DNA for the CDR3 is TGTGCCAGCAGTAAATCATCCGGGACAGGGGTTTTCAAAAACATTCAGTACTTC. The encoded protein is CASSKSSGTGVFKNIQYF.

V and J are TRBV18 and TRBJ1-2; 7 nucleotides line up with TRBD1. V trimming: 5 bases; J trimming: 0 bases; junction bases outside the gene matches: 0. CDR1 is KGHSH, CDR2 LQKENI, per germline. The CDR3 has 13 residues. CDR3 DNA sequence: TGTGCCAGCTCAGGGACAGCTAACTATGGCTACACCTTC. The encoded protein is CASSGTANYGYTF.